What follows describes a single T cell receptor beta chain. The antigen it recognizes is unknown. No quality values exist for individual bases; no much larger clone is one base distant. These data come from a study of OX40 agonist ivuxolimab in advanced cancers. Background on the whole study: The costimulatory receptor OX40 (CD134) was targeted by ivuxolimab, a fully human IgG2 agonistic monoclonal antibody. Of the 50 or so patients in dose escalation, 19 had hepatocellular carcinoma, approximately 15 had melanoma, 9 had renal cell carcinoma and 9 had head and neck cancer. Partial responses occurred in three dose-escalation patients, of whom one had hepatocellular carcinoma and two had cutaneous melanoma. Peripheral TCRbeta sequencing aimed to test whether ivuxolimab altered TCR sequence diversity and caused clonal T-cell expansion. Patients were allowed to have had prior anti-PD-1, anti-PD-L1 or anti-CTLA-4 therapy, and approximately 41% of the dose-escalation patients had previously received checkpoint inhibitors. The paper covers the monotherapy dose-escalation part of the phase I ivuxolimab trial, which included N ≈ 50 patients. A male proportion of 82.7% and a mean age of around 60 years, ranging from about 23 to 79, were recorded for the dose-escalation cohort. Intravenous ivuxolimab was administered to patients every 2 weeks at six dose levels: 0.01, 0.1, 0.3, 1.5, 3 and 10 mg/kg.

Per the germline V gene, ENHRY is the CDR1 and SYGVKD is the CDR2. The CDR3, cysteine through phenylalanine, is 12 amino acids long. Only CDR3 DNA is held: 36 bases, read in frame from base 1. V trim: 4 bases; J trim: 6 bases; unmatched bases: 1. The paper as a whole reports these results and caveats: Which antigens the clonally expanded peripheral T cells were specific for was not determined. At doses from 0.1 to 3.0 mg/kg, clonal expansion was seen in both CD4+ and CD8+ blood T cells between baseline and week 6. In the 0.1-3.0 mg/kg groups, partial responders were among the patients with the lowest normalized peripheral clonal expansion, particularly in CD8+ T cells. Low levels of normalized T-cell clonal expansion were also seen in some patients who did not respond. After ivuxolimab, expanded clones were on average more numerous among CD8+ T cells than among CD4+ T cells.

Genomic DNA was extracted from sorted cells for sequencing of the TCRbeta CDR3 region. The immunoSEQ Assay was used for sequencing of TCRbeta CDR3 regions. Imported from immuneACCESS, the table was reduced by TCRdb to in-frame sequences with V and J called. These copies leave out some clones; in studies compared against another copy, an unresolved V gene accounts for under half, and the cause of the remainder is not known. The sample has approximately 82,000 clones on record, less than 90% of them singletons. The ten largest clonotypes hold around 0.84% of the sample. The trial excluded patients who had a history of autoimmune disease or were on systemic immunosuppression. Peripheral blood for TCR sequencing was collected from all dose cohorts at baseline, on cycle 4 day 1, and on cycle 7 day 1. The samples were taken from a phase I, first-in-human, multicenter, open-label dose-escalation trial of ivuxolimab. Adults with locally advanced or metastatic head and neck squamous cell, hepatocellular, melanoma or renal cell carcinoma were enrolled in the trial. Before TCR sequencing, CD4+ and CD8+ T cells were separately sorted from peripheral blood.

This sequence was found in an adult with an advanced solid tumor such as melanoma, head and neck, liver or kidney cancer. The input for sequencing was CD4+ or CD8+ T cells sorted from blood, taken in a trial of the OX40 agonist ivuxolimab. The chain is encoded by TRBV10-3 joined to TRBJ1-1; 8 of the junction bases match TRBD1. The DNA sequence reads TGTGCCATCAGTGCGGACAGGGCTGAAGCTTTCTTT. Translated, this gives CAISADRAEAFF.